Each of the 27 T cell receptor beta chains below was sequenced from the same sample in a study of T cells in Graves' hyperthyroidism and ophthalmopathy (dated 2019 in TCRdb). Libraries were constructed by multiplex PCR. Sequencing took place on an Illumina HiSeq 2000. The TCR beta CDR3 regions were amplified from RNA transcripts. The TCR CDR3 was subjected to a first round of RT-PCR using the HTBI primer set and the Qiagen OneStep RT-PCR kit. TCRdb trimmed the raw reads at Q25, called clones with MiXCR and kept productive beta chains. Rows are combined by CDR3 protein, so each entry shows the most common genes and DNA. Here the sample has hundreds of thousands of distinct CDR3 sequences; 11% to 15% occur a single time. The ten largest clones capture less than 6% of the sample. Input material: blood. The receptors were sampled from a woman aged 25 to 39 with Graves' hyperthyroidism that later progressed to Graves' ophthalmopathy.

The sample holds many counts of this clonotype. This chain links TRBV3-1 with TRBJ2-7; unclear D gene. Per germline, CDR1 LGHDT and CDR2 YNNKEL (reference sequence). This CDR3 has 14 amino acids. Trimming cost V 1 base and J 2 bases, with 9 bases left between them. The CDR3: CASSQVDGPYEQYF. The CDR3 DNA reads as TGTGCCAGCAGCCAAGTCGACGGTCCCTACGAGCAGTACTTC.

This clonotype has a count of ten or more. CDR3 protein: CASTPTGTGTSYTF. CDR3 sequence (DNA): TGTGCCAGCACCCCGACCGGGACAGGGACGAGCTACACCTTC. The chain is built from TRBV19 and TRBJ1-2; 9 nucleotides line up with TRBD1. V lost 9 bases, J lost 9 bases, and 14 bases stayed unmatched. Germline assignment: CDR1 LNHDA and CDR2 SQIVND (reference sequence). This CDR3 is 14 amino acids long.

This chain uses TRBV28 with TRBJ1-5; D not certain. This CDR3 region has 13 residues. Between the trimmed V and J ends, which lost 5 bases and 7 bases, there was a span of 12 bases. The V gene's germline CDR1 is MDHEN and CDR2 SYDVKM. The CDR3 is CASSVGRGQPQHF. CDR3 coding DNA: TGTGCCAGCAGTGTAGGACGGGGACAGCCCCAGCATTTT. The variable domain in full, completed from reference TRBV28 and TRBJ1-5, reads DVKVTQSSRYLVKRTGEKVFLECVQDMDHENMFWYRQDPGLGLRLIYFSYDVKMKEKGDIPEGYSVSREKKERFSLILESASTNQTSMYLCASSVGRGQPQHFGDGTRLSIL.

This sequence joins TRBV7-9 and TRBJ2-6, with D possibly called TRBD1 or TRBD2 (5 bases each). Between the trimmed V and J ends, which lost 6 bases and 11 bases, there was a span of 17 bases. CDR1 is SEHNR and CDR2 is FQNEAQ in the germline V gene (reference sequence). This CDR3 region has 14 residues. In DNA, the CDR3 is TGTGCCAGCAGTGCCCCACCGGGGACCTACGTCCTGACTTTC. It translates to CASSAPPGTYVLTF.

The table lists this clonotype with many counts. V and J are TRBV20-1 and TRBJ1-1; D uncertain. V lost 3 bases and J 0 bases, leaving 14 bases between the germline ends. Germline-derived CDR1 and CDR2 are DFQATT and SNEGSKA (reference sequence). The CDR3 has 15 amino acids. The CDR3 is CSARRRVGMNTEAFF. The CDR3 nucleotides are TGCAGTGCTAGGAGGAGGGTGGGGATGAACACTGAAGCTTTCTTT.

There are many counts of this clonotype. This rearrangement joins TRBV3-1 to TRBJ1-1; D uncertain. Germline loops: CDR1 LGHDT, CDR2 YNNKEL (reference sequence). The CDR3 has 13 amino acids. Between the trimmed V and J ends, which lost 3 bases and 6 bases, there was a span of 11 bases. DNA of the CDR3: TGTGCCAGCAGCCACGGAGAAGTGGCTGAAGCTTTCTTT. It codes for CASSHGEVAEAFF.

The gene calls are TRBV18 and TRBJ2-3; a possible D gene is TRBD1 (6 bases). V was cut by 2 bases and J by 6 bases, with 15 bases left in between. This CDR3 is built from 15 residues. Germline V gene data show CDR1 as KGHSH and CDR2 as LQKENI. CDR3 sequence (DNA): TGTGCCAGCTCACCATCTAGGAACAGGGCCGATACGCAGTATTTT. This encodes CASSPSRNRADTQYF.

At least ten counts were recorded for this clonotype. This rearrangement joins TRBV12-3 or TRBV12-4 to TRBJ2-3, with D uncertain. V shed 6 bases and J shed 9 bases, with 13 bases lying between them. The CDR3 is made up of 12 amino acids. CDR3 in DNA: TGTGCCAGCAGCGTTATCCTAGGGACGCAGTATTTT. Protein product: CASSVILGTQYF.

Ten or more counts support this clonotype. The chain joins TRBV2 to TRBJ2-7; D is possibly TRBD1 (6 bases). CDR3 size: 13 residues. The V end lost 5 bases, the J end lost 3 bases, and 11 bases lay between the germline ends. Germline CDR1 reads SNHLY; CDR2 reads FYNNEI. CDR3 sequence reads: CASSSDRNYEQYF. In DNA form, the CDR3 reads TGTGCCAGCAGTTCAGACAGGAACTACGAGCAGTACTTC.

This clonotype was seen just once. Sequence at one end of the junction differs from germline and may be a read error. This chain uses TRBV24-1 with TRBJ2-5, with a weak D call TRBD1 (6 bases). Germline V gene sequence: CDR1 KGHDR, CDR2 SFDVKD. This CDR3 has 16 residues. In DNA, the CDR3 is TGCGCCACCAGTGACAACTTACGGACAGTCCAAGAGACCCAGTACTTC. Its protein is CATSDNLRTVQETQYF.

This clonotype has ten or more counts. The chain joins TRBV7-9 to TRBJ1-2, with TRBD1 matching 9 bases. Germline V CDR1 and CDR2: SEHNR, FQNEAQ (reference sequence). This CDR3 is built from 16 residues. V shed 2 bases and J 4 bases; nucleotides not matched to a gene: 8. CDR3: CASSLTGTGMSYGYTF. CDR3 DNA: TGTGCCAGCAGCTTAACCGGGACAGGGATGAGCTATGGCTACACCTTC.

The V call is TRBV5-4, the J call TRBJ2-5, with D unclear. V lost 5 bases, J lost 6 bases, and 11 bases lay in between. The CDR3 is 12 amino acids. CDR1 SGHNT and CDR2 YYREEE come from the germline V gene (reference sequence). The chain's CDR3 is CASSFLAQTQYF. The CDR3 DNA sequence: TGTGCCAGCAGTTTCTTAGCCCAGACCCAGTACTTC.

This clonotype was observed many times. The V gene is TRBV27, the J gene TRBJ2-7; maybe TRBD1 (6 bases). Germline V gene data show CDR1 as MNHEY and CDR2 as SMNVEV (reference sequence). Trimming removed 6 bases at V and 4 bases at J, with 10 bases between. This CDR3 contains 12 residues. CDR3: CASRRGQYEQYF. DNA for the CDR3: TGTGCCAGCAGACGAGGACAGTACGAGCAGTACTTC.

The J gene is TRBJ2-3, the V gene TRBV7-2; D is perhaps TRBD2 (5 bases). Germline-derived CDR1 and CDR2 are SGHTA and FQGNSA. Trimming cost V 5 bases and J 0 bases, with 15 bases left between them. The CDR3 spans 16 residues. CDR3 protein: CASSPQRSRSTDTQYF. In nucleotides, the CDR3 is TGTGCCAGCAGCCCTCAGCGGAGCCGTAGCACAGATACGCAGTATTTT.

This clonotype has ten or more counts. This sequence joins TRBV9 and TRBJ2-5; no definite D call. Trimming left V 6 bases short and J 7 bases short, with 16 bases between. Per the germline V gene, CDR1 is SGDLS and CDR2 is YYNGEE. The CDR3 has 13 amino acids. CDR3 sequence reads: CASTTTDSGTQYF. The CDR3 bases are TGTGCCAGCACCACTACTGACTCGGGGACCCAGTACTTC.

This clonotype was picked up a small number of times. CDR3: CSANSNEPGQLQETQYF. The CDR3 bases are TGCAGTGCCAATTCCAACGAACCGGGACAACTCCAAGAGACCCAGTACTTC. The rearrangement uses TRBV20-1 and TRBJ2-5; D is possibly TRBD1 (6 bases). Germline V gives CDR1 DFQATT, CDR2 SNEGSKA (reference sequence). V lost 6 bases, J lost 1 base, and 24 bases lay in between. The CDR3 totals 17 residues.

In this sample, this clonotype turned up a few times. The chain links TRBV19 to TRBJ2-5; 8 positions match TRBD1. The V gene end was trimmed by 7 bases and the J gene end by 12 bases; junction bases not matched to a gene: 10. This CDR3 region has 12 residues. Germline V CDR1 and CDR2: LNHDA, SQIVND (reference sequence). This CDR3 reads CASKSTGQGEYF. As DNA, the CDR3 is TGTGCCAGTAAGAGCACCGGACAGGGCGAGTACTTC. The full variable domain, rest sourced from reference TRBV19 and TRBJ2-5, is DGGITQSPKYLFRKEGQNVTLSCEQNLNHDAMYWYRQDPGQGLRLIYYSQIVNDFQKGDIAEGYSVSREKKESFPLTVTSAQKNPTAFYLCASKSTGQGEYFGPGTRLLVL.

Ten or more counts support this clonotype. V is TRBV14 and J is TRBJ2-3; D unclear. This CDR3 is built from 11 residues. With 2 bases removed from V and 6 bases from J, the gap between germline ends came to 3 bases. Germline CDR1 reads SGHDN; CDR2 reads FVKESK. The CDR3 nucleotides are TGTGCCAGCAGCCAATCCGATACGCAGTATTTT. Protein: CASSQSDTQYF. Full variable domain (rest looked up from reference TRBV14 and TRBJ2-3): EAGVTQFPSHSVIEKGQTVTLRCDPISGHDNLYWYRRVMGKEIKFLLHFVKESKQDESGMPNNRFLAERTGGTYSTLKVQPAELEDSGVYFCASSQSDTQYFGPGTRLTVL.

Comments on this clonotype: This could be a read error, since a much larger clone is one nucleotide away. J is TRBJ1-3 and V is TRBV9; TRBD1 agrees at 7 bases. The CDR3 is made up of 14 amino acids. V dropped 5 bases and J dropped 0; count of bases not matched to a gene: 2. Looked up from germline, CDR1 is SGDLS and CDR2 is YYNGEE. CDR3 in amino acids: CASRTGSSGNTIYF. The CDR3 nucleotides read TGTGCCAGCAGGACAGGGTCCTCTGGAAACACCATATATTTT.

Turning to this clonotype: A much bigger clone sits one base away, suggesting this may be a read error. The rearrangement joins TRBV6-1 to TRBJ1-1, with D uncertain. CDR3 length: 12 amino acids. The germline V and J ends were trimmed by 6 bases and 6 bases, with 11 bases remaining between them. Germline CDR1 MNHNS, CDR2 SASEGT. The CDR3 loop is CASSPLGAEAFF. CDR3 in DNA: TGTGCCAGCAGCCCCCTCGGGGCTGAAGCTTTCTTT.

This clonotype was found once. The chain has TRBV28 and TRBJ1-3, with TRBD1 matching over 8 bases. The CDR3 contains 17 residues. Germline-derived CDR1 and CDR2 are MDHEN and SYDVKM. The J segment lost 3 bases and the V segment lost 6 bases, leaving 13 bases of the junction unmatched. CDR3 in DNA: TGTGCCAGCAGCAACCCAGGGACAGGACGGTTTGGAAACACCATATATTTT. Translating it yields CASSNPGTGRFGNTIYF.

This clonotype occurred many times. Here the CDR3 reads CASSHARRGTQETQYF. CDR3 DNA sequence: TGTGCCAGCAGCCACGCCCGCAGGGGAACTCAAGAGACCCAGTACTTC. This chain connects TRBV3-1 to TRBJ2-5; the D gene is possibly TRBD1 (6 bases). This CDR3 contains 16 residues. The V end lost 3 bases, the J end lost 2 bases, and 16 bases lay between the germline ends. CDR1 and CDR2 from the germline V gene are LGHDT and YNNKEL (reference sequence).

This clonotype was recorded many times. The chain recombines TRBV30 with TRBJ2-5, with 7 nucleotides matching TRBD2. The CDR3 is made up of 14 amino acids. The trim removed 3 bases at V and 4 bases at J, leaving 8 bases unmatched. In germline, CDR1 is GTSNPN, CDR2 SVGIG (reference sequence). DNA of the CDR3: TGTGCCTGGAGCGGGGGAGGGCTCTCAGAGACCCAGTACTTC. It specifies CAWSGGGLSETQYF.

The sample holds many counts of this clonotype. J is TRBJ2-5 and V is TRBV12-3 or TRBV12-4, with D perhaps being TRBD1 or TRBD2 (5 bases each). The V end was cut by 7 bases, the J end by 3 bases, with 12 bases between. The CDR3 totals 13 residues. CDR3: CASKTGTEETQYF. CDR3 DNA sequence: TGTGCCAGCAAGACCGGGACGGAAGAGACCCAGTACTTC.

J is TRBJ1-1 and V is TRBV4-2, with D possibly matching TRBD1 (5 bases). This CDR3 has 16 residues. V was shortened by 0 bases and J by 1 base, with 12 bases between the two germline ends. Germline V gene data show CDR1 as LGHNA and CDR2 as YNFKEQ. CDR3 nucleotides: TGTGCCAGCAGCCAAGAGGGGACCAAGGCGAACACTGAAGCTTTCTTT. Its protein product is CASSQEGTKANTEAFF.

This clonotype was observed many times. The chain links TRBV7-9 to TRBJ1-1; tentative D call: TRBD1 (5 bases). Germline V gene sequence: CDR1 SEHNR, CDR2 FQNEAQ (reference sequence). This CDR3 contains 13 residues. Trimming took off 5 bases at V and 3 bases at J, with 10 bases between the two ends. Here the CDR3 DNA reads TGTGCCAGCAGCAAGCTAGGGGACACTGAAGCTTTCTTT. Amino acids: CASSKLGDTEAFF.

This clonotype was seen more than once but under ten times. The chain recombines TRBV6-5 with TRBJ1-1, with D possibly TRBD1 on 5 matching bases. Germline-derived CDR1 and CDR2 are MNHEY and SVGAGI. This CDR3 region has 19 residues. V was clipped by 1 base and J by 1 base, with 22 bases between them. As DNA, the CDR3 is TGTGCCAGCAGTTACTACGGACGAGGGGCTCGAGGACCGAACACTGAAGCTTTCTTT. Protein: CASSYYGRGARGPNTEAFF.